This T cell receptor (beta chain) was sequenced during a study of monozygotic twins with inflammatory bowel disease. Study conclusions and caveats: Evidence did not back any single strong signal or clonotype linked to IBD. Relative clonotype sharing with others was diminished in IBD patients versus healthy twins, particularly with disease activity.

Two rounds of nested PCR, of 16 and 9 cycles, were run on TCRalpha and TCRbeta cDNA. TCRdb reprocessed the 5' RACE reads, keeping one entry per CDR3 protein, no DNA. Reported are 300,000 to 350,000 distinct CDR3 sequences; the ten largest clones contain 2% to 2.5%. Germline V lookup: CDR1 MNHNS, CDR2 SASEGT. The CDR3 is made up of 17 amino acids. Every single donor had an approximately 2.7 ml blood sample drawn. On this clonotype itself: Its antigen is currently unknown.

This sequence joins TRBV6-1 and TRBJ2-2; TCRdb outputs TRBD1, but without DNA this stays unchecked. This TCR came from a human donor with ulcerative colitis or Crohn's disease, or a healthy co-twin of an affected twin (not recorded which). The sequencing input was blood. The CDR3 region is CASTLKFDRTNTGELFF.